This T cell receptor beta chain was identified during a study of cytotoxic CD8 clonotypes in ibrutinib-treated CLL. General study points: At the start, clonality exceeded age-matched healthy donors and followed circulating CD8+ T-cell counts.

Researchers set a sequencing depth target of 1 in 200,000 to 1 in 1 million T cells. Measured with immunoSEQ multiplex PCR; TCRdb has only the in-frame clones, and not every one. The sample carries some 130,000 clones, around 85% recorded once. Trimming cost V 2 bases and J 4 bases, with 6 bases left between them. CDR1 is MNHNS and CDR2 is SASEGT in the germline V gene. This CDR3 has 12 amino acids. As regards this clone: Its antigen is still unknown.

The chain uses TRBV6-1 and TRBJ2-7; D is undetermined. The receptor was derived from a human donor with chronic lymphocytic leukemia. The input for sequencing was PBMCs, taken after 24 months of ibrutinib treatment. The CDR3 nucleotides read TGTGCCAGCAGTGAACGGGCGTACGAGCAGTACTTC. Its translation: CASSERAYEQYF.